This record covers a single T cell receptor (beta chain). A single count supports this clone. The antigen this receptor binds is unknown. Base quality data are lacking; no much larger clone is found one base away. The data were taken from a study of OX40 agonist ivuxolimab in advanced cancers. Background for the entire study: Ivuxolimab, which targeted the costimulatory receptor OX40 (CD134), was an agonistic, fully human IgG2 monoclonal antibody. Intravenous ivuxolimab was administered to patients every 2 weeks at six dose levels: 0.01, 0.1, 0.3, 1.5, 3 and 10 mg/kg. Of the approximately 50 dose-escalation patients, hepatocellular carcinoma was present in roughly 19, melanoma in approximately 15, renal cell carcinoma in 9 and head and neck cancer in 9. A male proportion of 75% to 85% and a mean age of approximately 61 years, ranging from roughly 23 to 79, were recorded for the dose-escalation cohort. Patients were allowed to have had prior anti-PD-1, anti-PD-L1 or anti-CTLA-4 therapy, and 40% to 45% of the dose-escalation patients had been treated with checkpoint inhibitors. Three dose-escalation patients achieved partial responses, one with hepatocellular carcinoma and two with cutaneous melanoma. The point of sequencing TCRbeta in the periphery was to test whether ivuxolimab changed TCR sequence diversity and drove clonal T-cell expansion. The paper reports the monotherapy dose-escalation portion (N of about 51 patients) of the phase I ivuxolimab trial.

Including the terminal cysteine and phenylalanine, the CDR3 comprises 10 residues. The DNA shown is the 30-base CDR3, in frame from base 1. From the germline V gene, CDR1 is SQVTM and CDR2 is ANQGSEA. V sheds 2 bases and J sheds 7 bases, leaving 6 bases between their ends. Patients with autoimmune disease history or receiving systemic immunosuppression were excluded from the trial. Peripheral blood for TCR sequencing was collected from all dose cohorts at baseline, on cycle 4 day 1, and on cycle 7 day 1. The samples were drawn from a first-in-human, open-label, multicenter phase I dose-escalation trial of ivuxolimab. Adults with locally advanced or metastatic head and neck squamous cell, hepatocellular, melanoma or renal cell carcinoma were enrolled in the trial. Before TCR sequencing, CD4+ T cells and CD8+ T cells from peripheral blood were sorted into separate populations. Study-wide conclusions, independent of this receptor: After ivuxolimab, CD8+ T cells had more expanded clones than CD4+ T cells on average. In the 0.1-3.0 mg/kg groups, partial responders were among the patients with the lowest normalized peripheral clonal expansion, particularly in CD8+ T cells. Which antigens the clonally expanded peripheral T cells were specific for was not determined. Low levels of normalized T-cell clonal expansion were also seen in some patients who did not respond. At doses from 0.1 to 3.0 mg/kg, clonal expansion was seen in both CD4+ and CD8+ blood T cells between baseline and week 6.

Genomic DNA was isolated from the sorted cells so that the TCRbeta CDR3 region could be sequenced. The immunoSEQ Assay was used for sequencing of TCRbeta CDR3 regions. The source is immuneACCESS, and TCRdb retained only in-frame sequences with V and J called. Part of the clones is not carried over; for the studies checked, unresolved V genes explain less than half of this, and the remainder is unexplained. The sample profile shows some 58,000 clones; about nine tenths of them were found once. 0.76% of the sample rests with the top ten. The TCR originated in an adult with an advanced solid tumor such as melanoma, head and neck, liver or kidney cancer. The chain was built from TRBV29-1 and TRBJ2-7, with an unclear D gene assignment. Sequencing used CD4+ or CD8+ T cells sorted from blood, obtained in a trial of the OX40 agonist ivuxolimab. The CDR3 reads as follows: CSVELREQYF. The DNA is TGCAGCGTTGAATTGCGTGAGCAGTACTTC.